Sequencing of this TCR beta chain was carried out in a study of T cells in Graves' hyperthyroidism and ophthalmopathy. Notes on the study in general: The majority of expanded thyroid clonotypes above 0.001 also appeared in blood. The model foresaw ophthalmopathy a median around 6.8 months prior to onset.

The study excluded patients with uncontrolled infection, other autoimmune disease, pregnancy or lactation. Clinical symptoms, serum thyroxine, TRAb, thyroid ultrasound and orbital computed tomography established diagnosis. About this clonotype itself: Its specificity is not known. A much more abundant neighbour one base away suggests this may be a read error.

Amplification targeted TCR beta CDR3 regions from RNA transcripts. HTBI primers were employed in a first-round RT-PCR of the TCR CDR3. TCRdb reprocessed the multiplex PCR reads with MiXCR, giving one entry per CDR3 protein. The sample lists about 700,000 distinct CDR3 sequences; 45% were seen once. The CDR3 spans 13 residues. Germline V gives CDR1 ENHRY, CDR2 SYGVKD. Trimming stripped 4 bases from V and 5 bases from J, with 12 bases between. Material: peripheral blood or thyroid tissue (not recorded which). The TCR was taken from an adult man with Graves' disease, either hyperthyroidism or ophthalmopathy (not recorded which). The chain links TRBV10-3 to TRBJ2-7; no clear D gene. This chain's CDR3 is CAISGDPPNEQYF. The CDR3 DNA is TGTGCCATCAGTGGAGACCCTCCCAACGAGCAGTACTTC.